Listed below are T cell receptor beta chains from one sample, sequenced in a study of blood T cell repertoires in COVID-19. Profiling relied on immunoSEQ multiplex PCR, and the TCRdb table lists in-frame clones only, not all of them. The sample yields 200,000 or so clones, approximately 82% seen once. Sample: peripheral blood. The receptors derive from a human donor with acute or convalescent COVID-19. The donor label of this sample is uncertain. CDR3s include the opening cysteine and the closing phenylalanine or tryptophan. D genes are given only for firm matches. Where a row states a size, it is once, few, many or the class of an expanded clone; other rows omit it.

J gene	D gene	CDR3 length	V gene	clone size	CDR3 protein	CDR3 DNA
TRBJ2-7	-	15	TRBV6-6	-	CASSRSRDSIYEQYF	TGTGCCAGCAGTCGCTCGCGGGACAGCATTTACGAGCAGTACTTC
TRBJ2-3	TRBD2	14	TRBV6-4	-	CASSPTSATDTQYF	TGTGCCAGCAGCCCCACTAGCGCCACAGATACGCAGTATTTT
TRBJ2-3	-	13	TRBV18	-	CASSPLGSGMQYF	TGTGCCAGCTCACCCCTAGGGAGCGGTATGCAGTATTTT
TRBJ1-5	TRBD1	16	TRBV5-4	-	CASSLDGTGGNQPQHF	TGTGCCAGCAGCTTGGATGGGACAGGGGGCAATCAGCCCCAGCATTTT
TRBJ2-2	-	15	TRBV9	once	CASSVEAGKTGELFF	TGTGCCAGCAGCGTAGAGGCAGGGAAAACCGGGGAGCTGTTTTTT
TRBJ1-5	TRBD1	13	TRBV24-1	-	CATSQGAGQPQHF	TGTGCCACCAGCCAGGGGGCTGGACAGCCCCAGCATTTT
TRBJ1-1	-	12	TRBV7-3	few	CASSQGNTEAFF	TGTGCCAGCAGCCAGGGGAACACTGAAGCTTTCTTT
TRBJ1-2	TRBD1	13	TRBV7-3	-	CASSPTTGRGYTF	TGTGCCAGCAGCCCCACGACAGGGCGAGGCTACACCTTC
TRBJ1-3	-	15	TRBV9	-	CASSVAGGPGNTIYF	TGTGCCAGCAGCGTAGCGGGGGGCCCTGGAAACACCATATATTTT
TRBJ1-6	TRBD1	17	TRBV27	-	CASHPGQGSRSNSPLHF	TGTGCCAGCCACCCGGGACAGGGTTCTAGATCGAATTCACCCCTCCACTTT
TRBJ1-1	-	12	TRBV6-2/TRBV6-3	-	CASSYQNTEAFF	TGTGCCAGCAGTTACCAGAACACTGAAGCTTTCTTT
TRBJ1-1	-	14	TRBV15	-	CATSRESGGRAAFF	TGTGCCACCAGCAGAGAAAGCGGGGGTCGGGCAGCTTTCTTT
TRBJ2-7	TRBD1	14	TRBV5-1	-	CASSLLDRSDEQYF	TGCGCCAGCAGCCTGCTGGACAGGAGTGACGAGCAGTACTTC
TRBJ1-5	TRBD1	15	TRBV6-5	-	CASSPGQGMNQPQHF	TGTGCCAGCAGCCCGGGACAGGGTATGAATCAGCCCCAGCATTTT
TRBJ2-1	-	13	TRBV28	-	CASRTMRLGEQFF	TGTGCCAGCAGGACCATGCGTCTAGGTGAGCAGTTCTTC
TRBJ2-3	-	15	TRBV19	-	CASSISPTSTDTQYF	TGTGCCAGTAGTATAAGTCCGACTAGCACAGATACGCAGTATTTT
TRBJ2-3	-	17	TRBV21-1	-	CASSKVLTSGEADTQYF	TGTGCCAGCAGCAAAGTGTTGACTAGCGGGGAGGCAGATACGCAGTATTTT